What follows are 25 T cell receptor beta chains derived from one specimen sequenced in a study of OX40 agonist ivuxolimab in advanced cancers. Profiled with immunoSEQ multiplex PCR; TCRdb holds only in-frame clones, not every one. The sample has tens of thousands of clones; approximately 86% are singletons. The material sequenced was CD4+ or CD8+ T cells sorted from blood, taken in a trial of the OX40 agonist ivuxolimab. These receptors were taken from an adult with an advanced solid tumor such as melanoma, head and neck, liver or kidney cancer.

The CDR3 spells CASRTGDRDYNEQFF. The CDR3 DNA sequence: TGTGCCAGCCGTACTGGGGACAGGGACTACAATGAGCAGTTCTTC. The gene calls are TRBV19 and TRBJ2-1; TRBD1 aligns across 9 bases. With 9 bases clipped from V and 3 bases from J, the junction kept 9 bases outside the gene matches. CDR1 and CDR2 (germline): LNHDA, SQIVND (reference sequence). This CDR3 is built from 15 residues. Filled out from reference TRBV19 and TRBJ2-1, the complete variable domain reads DGGITQSPKYLFRKEGQNVTLSCEQNLNHDAMYWYRQDPGQGLRLIYYSQIVNDFQKGDIAEGYSVSREKKESFPLTVTSAQKNPTAFYLCASRTGDRDYNEQFFGPGTRLTVL.

CDR3 protein: CASSRQGKKVKTDYEQYF. In DNA, the CDR3 is TGTGCCAGCAGCCGACAGGGAAAGAAAGTTAAAACCGACTACGAGCAGTACTTC. The chain carries TRBV7-8 and TRBJ2-7, with 7 bases that match TRBD1. The CDR3 covers 18 residues. J gave up 3 bases and V 5 bases, and 19 bases lay outside the gene matches. CDR1 and CDR2 from the germline V gene are SGHVS and FQNEAQ.

This clone appeared a few times. The CDR3 protein is CASTRSGQGEDQPQHF. Written as DNA, the CDR3 is TGTGCCAGCACCAGATCCGGACAGGGGGAAGATCAGCCCCAGCATTTT. The chain couples TRBV6-6 to TRBJ1-5, with TRBD1 matching over 10 bases. The CDR3 totals 16 residues. Germline CDR1 MNHNY, CDR2 SVGAGI (reference sequence). V trimming: 7 bases; J trimming: 5 bases; junction bases outside the gene matches: 11.

The CDR3 spells CASSSTDQPQHF. Written as DNA, the CDR3 is TGTGCCAGTAGTTCGACAGATCAGCCCCAGCATTTT. The chain recombines TRBV19 with TRBJ1-5; TRBD1 might be the D (5 bases). CDR1 LNHDA and CDR2 SQIVND come from the germline V gene (reference sequence). Trimming pared 5 bases from V and 5 bases from J, leaving 7 bases between. This CDR3 has 12 amino acids.

The chain joins TRBV19 to TRBJ1-5, with no clear D. CDR1 and CDR2 (germline): LNHDA, SQIVND (reference sequence). The CDR3 sequence is 15 residues long. V lost 7 bases, J lost 4 bases, and 17 bases lay in between. In DNA, the CDR3 is TGTGCCAGTAACACGGCCGGCACTGATAATCAGCCCCAGCATTTT. As protein: CASNTAGTDNQPQHF.

This chain joins TRBV5-1 and TRBJ1-1; no firm D call. CDR3 length: 13 residues. Germline CDR1 is SGHRS and CDR2 is YFSETQ. Trimming shortened V by 4 bases and J by 1 base, and 8 bases separated the two germline ends. The CDR3 DNA sequence: TGCGCCAGCAGCCAAAGACAGAACACTGAAGCTTTCTTT. Protein product: CASSQRQNTEAFF. The full variable domain, with the rest looked up from reference TRBV5-1 and TRBJ1-1, is KAGVTQTPRYLIKTRGQQVTLSCSPISGHRSVSWYQQTPGQGLQFLFEYFSETQRNKGNFPGRFSGRQFSNSRSEMNVSTLELGDSALYLCASSQRQNTEAFFGQGTRLTVV.

The gene calls are TRBV28 and TRBJ1-2, with D perhaps TRBD1 (5 bases). This CDR3 region has 14 residues. The V gene's germline CDR1 is MDHEN and CDR2 SYDVKM. Deletions cut 5 bases from V and 8 bases from J, with 18 bases between. The CDR3 region is CASSRTAPWGGYTF. DNA for the CDR3: TGTGCCAGCAGTCGCACGGCCCCTTGGGGGGGCTACACCTTC.

The genes are TRBV5-4 and TRBJ2-7, with 9 bases lining up with TRBD1. CDR3 length equals 13 residues. V was clipped by 4 bases and J by 3 bases; unmatched bases: 2. CDR1 and CDR2 from the germline V gene are SGHNT and YYREEE (reference sequence). As DNA, the CDR3 is TGTGCCAGCAGCCGGGACAGGGACTACGAGCAGTACTTC. Amino acids: CASSRDRDYEQYF.

The V call is TRBV27, the J call TRBJ1-3, with 7 bases identical to TRBD1. CDR1 is MNHEY and CDR2 is SMNVEV in the germline V gene (reference sequence). The CDR3 covers 14 residues. J was trimmed by 2 bases and V by 5 bases; bases with no gene match: 3. The CDR3 loop is CASSRQGPGNTIYF. For the CDR3, the DNA is TGTGCCAGCAGTAGACAGGGTCCTGGAAACACCATATATTTT.

This chain connects TRBV7-3 to TRBJ2-3; D possibly corresponds to TRBD1 (5 bases). The CDR3 is 15 amino acids. Germline V gene sequence: CDR1 SGHTA, CDR2 FQGTGA. V lost 1 base, J lost 5 bases, and 13 bases lay in between. The CDR3 reads CASSLSSYTGDTQYF. In DNA form, the CDR3 reads TGTGCCAGCAGCTTAAGTAGCTACACAGGAGATACGCAGTATTTT.

This clone was counted a single time. This chain links TRBV7-3 with TRBJ1-6; D possibly corresponds to TRBD1 (5 bases). Trimming removed 5 bases from V and 10 bases from J, with 12 bases in between. The length of the CDR3 is 13 residues. Germline V CDR1 and CDR2: SGHTA, FQGTGA. CDR3 bases: TGTGCCAGCAGCCCAGGGTTCAGCTCACCCCTCCACTTT. Protein sequence: CASSPGFSSPLHF.

This rearrangement joins TRBV4-2 to TRBJ2-7, with 14 positions matching TRBD2. The V gene's germline CDR1 is LGHNA and CDR2 YNFKEQ. This CDR3 is built from 15 residues. The J segment lost 3 bases and the V segment lost 6 bases, leaving 4 bases of the junction unmatched. The CDR3 sequence: CASRQTSGGDYEQYF. CDR3 sequence (DNA): TGTGCCAGCAGGCAGACTAGCGGGGGGGACTACGAGCAGTACTTC.

The chain recombines TRBV11-3 with TRBJ2-5, with 10 nucleotides matching TRBD1. The V gene end was trimmed by 3 bases and the J gene end by 4 bases; junction bases not matched to a gene: 2. This CDR3 comprises 14 residues. Germline loops: CDR1 SGHNT, CDR2 YENEEA. The CDR3 region has the DNA TGTGCCAGCAGCTTCGGGACAGGGGCAGAGACCCAGTACTTC. Encoded protein: CASSFGTGAETQYF.

The V and J genes are TRBV7-8 and TRBJ2-3; perhaps TRBD1 as D (6 bases). The CDR3 is made up of 15 amino acids. V was shortened by 5 bases and J by 3 bases, with 15 bases between the two germline ends. Germline CDR1 reads SGHVS; CDR2 reads FQNEAQ. CDR3 residues: CASSPTGPRTDTQYF. The CDR3 region has the DNA TGTGCCAGCAGCCCAACAGGGCCCAGAACAGATACGCAGTATTTT.

The chain links TRBV30 to TRBJ2-7, with D tentatively TRBD2 (6 bases). CDR3 length equals 14 residues. Trimming shortened V by 5 bases and J by 0 bases, and 14 bases separated the two germline ends. In germline, CDR1 is GTSNPN, CDR2 SVGIG (reference sequence). The CDR3 nucleotides read TGTGCCTGGGGTCGCGGAGGGAGCTCCTACGAGCAGTACTTC. Its translation is CAWGRGGSSYEQYF.

The chain employs TRBV18 and TRBJ1-1, with 7 bases identical to TRBD1. CDR3 length: 13 residues. The germline V gene encodes CDR1 KGHSH and CDR2 LQKENI. The J segment lost 10 bases and the V segment lost 6 bases, leaving 11 bases of the junction unmatched. CDR3 DNA sequence: TGTGCCAGCTCCCTACGACAGGGCGAGGGAGCTTTCTTT. Its translation is CASSLRQGEGAFF.

This chain links TRBV6-6 with TRBJ1-1; unclear D gene. Germline V gene sequence: CDR1 MNHNY, CDR2 SVGAGI (reference sequence). Trimming took 6 bases from V and 3 from J, leaving 11 bases between them. The length of the CDR3 is 13 residues. Here the CDR3 reads CASSPEEHTEAFF. The CDR3 DNA reads as TGTGCCAGCAGCCCAGAGGAGCACACTGAAGCTTTCTTT.

The chain employs TRBV7-2 and TRBJ2-7; D unresolved. There are 16 residues in the CDR3. V lost 6 bases, J lost 5 bases, and 23 bases lay in between. The germline V gene has CDR1 SGHTA and CDR2 FQGNSA. The CDR3 coding sequence is TGTGCCAGCAGTTTTGCTCGGGCCTCTCGTACCGACGAGCAGTACTTC. Its translation is CASSFARASRTDEQYF.

The chain recombines TRBV9 with TRBJ2-3; D is ambiguous. The CDR3 contains 14 residues. V was shortened by 1 base and J by 2 bases, with 8 bases between the two germline ends. Germline lookup yields CDR1 SGDLS and CDR2 YYNGEE. The CDR3 protein is CASSVNANTDTQYF. The CDR3 DNA reads TGTGCCAGCAGCGTAAACGCTAACACAGATACGCAGTATTTT.

The chain uses TRBV18 and TRBJ2-5; D perhaps matches TRBD1 (6 bases). The length of the CDR3 is 13 residues. Germline V lookup: CDR1 KGHSH, CDR2 LQKENI. V gave up 3 bases and J gave up 8 bases, with 13 bases separating them. CDR3 region: CASSPESGGTQYF. As DNA, the CDR3 is TGTGCCAGCTCACCGGAAAGTGGGGGCACCCAGTACTTC.

The V gene is TRBV29-1, the J gene TRBJ2-5, with 12 bases matching TRBD2. From germline, CDR1 is SQVTM and CDR2 ANQGSEA. This CDR3 has 15 amino acids. J was trimmed by 1 base and V by 6 bases; bases with no gene match: 6. In DNA, the CDR3 is TGCAGCGTCCCGGGACTAGCGGGTATCCAAGAGACCCAGTACTTC. Its protein is CSVPGLAGIQETQYF.

This chain uses TRBV7-6 with TRBJ2-1; no definite D call. The CDR3 is made up of 12 amino acids. The germline CDR1 and CDR2 sequences are SGHVS and FNYEAQ. Trimming took off 4 bases at V and 6 bases at J, with 7 bases between the two ends. The CDR3 nucleotides are TGTGCCAGCAGCTCCCCAGGCAATGAGCAGTTCTTC. As protein: CASSSPGNEQFF.

The gene calls are TRBV19 and TRBJ1-6; D uncertain. Trimming removed 4 bases from V and 2 bases from J, with 3 bases in between. The CDR3 contains 13 residues. Germline CDR1 LNHDA, CDR2 SQIVND (reference sequence). The CDR3: CASSRTYNSPLHF. In DNA form, the CDR3 reads TGTGCCAGTAGTAGGACCTATAATTCACCCCTCCACTTT.

The J gene is TRBJ2-7, the V gene TRBV2, with D perhaps TRBD1 or TRBD2 (6 bases each). There are 15 residues in the CDR3. Germline V gene data show CDR1 as SNHLY and CDR2 as FYNNEI. V lost 2 bases, J lost 7 bases, and 18 bases lay in between. The CDR3 DNA follows: TGTGCCAGCAGTGAAATTTGGGGGGCAGAGGGGGAGCAGTACTTC. This sequence encodes CASSEIWGAEGEQYF.

The CDR3 here is CASSLFIRGKRGYTF. The CDR3 DNA sequence: TGTGCCAGCAGCTTATTCATTCGGGGCAAGCGGGGCTACACCTTC. The rearrangement links TRBV7-9 to TRBJ1-2, with D maybe TRBD1 (5 bases). The germline gives CDR1 SEHNR, CDR2 FQNEAQ (reference sequence). V was clipped by 2 bases and J by 8 bases, with 18 bases between them. The CDR3 has 15 residues.